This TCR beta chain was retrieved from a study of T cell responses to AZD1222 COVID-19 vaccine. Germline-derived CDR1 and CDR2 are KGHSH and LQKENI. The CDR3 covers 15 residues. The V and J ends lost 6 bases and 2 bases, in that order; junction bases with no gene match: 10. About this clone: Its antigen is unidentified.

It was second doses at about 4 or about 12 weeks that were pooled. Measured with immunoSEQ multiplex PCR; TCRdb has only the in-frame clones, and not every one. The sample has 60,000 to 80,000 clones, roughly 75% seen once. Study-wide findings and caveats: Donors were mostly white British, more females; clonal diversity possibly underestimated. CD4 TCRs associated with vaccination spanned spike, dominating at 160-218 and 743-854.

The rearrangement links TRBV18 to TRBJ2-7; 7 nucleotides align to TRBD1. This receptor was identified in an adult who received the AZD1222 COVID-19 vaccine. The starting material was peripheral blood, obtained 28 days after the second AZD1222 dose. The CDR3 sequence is CASSYQGVSPYEQYF. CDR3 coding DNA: TGTGCCAGCTCGTATCAGGGGGTCTCTCCCTACGAGCAGTACTTC.